This TCR beta chain is drawn from a study of shared clonotypes between healthy human individuals. Overall study context: CD8 memory received one plate per donor, CD8 naive two, CD4 memory three and CD4 naive three.

From germline, CDR1 is SGHNT and CDR2 YYREEE (reference sequence). This CDR3 has 16 residues. Trimming took off 4 bases at V and 3 bases at J, with 16 bases between the two ends. Sorted-subset replicate PCR reactions were performed with about 200 ng DNA, corresponding to about 32,000 T cell genomes. This table comes from immunoSEQ multiplex PCR, and its TCRdb copy is limited to in-frame clones, with some not included. This repertoire shows approximately 1,500,000 clones, over 95% found once; its top ten account for approximately 1.1%. The donors, healthy adults who were HIV-negative, had experienced no recent acute infections or vaccinations. General study points: Represented diversity, genetic and exposure-history alike, was limited by few donors.

On this clone itself: Its antigen is as yet unknown.

The sequencing input was naive CD4+ T cells sorted from blood. Noted subset: CD45RA+ positively selected. V and J are TRBV5-4 and TRBJ2-2; D is uncertain. The sequence came from a man aged 30 to 39 in good health. Here the CDR3 reads CASSPLRPSDTGELFF. CDR3 in DNA: TGTGCCAGCAGCCCCTTGAGGCCAAGCGACACCGGGGAGCTGTTTTTT.